Shown below are 26 T cell receptor beta chains from a single sample sequenced in a study of OX40 agonist ivuxolimab in advanced cancers. Using immunoSEQ multiplex PCR, the repertoire was profiled, and TCRdb retains in-frame clones only, with some absent. The sample has fewer than 75,000 clones; approximately 90% are singletons. The sample was CD4+ or CD8+ T cells sorted from blood, taken in a trial of the OX40 agonist ivuxolimab. Source of these receptors: an adult with an advanced solid tumor such as melanoma, head and neck, liver or kidney cancer.

V gene TRBV4-1 combines with J gene TRBJ2-7; the match to TRBD2 covers 11 bases. The V and J ends lost 0 bases and 6 bases, in that order; junction bases with no gene match: 4. Germline CDR1 and CDR2: MGHRA and YSYEKL. The CDR3 totals 15 residues. The DNA for the CDR3 is TGCGCCAGCAGCCAAGATACTAGCGGGAGAGGCGAGCAGTACTTC. It yields the protein CASSQDTSGRGEQYF.

The chain combines TRBV27 with TRBJ1-2; TRBD1 matches at 9 bases. The germline V gene encodes CDR1 MNHEY and CDR2 SMNVEV (reference sequence). This CDR3 spans 16 amino acids. Trimming at V came to 6 bases and at J to 7 bases, leaving 15 bases not matched to a gene. CDR3 DNA sequence: TGTGCCAGCAGACATACCGGGACAGGGAGCCGTGGTGGCTACACCTTC. Amino acid sequence: CASRHTGTGSRGGYTF.

The rearrangement joins TRBV11-2 to TRBJ2-5; D not resolved. CDR1 SGHAT and CDR2 FQNNGV come from the germline V gene. Trimming cost V 7 bases and J 1 base, with 19 bases left between them. The CDR3 totals 16 residues. As DNA, the CDR3 is TGTGCCAGCAACCTGATGGGCCGTTACCCCCAAGAGACCCAGTACTTC. It codes for CASNLMGRYPQETQYF. The full variable domain, in which reference TRBV11-2 and TRBJ2-5 provide the parts outside the CDR3, is EAGVAQSPRYKIIEKRQSVAFWCNPISGHATLYWYQQILGQGPKLLIQFQNNGVVDDSQLPKDRFSAERLKGVDSTLKIQPAKLEDSAVYLCASNLMGRYPQETQYFGPGTRLLVL.

In its sample, this clone was seen once. V gene TRBV19 combines with J gene TRBJ1-5; D possibly corresponds to TRBD1 (5 bases). V lost 5 bases, J lost 6 bases, and 20 bases lay in between. Germline values: CDR1 LNHDA, CDR2 SQIVND (reference sequence). CDR3 length equals 16 residues. This chain's CDR3 is CASSGDRTLPSQPQHF. In DNA, the CDR3 is TGTGCCAGTAGTGGGGATCGGACACTCCCTAGTCAGCCCCAGCATTTT. Full variable domain (remainder filled in from reference TRBV19 and TRBJ1-5): DGGITQSPKYLFRKEGQNVTLSCEQNLNHDAMYWYRQDPGQGLRLIYYSQIVNDFQKGDIAEGYSVSREKKESFPLTVTSAQKNPTAFYLCASSGDRTLPSQPQHFGDGTRLSIL.

The chain uses TRBV28 and TRBJ2-1, with D possibly being TRBD1 (6 bases). CDR1 MDHEN and CDR2 SYDVKM come from the germline V gene. V was clipped by 10 bases and J by 2 bases, with 15 bases between them. This CDR3 region has 14 residues. CDR3 DNA: TGTGCCACTACGGGACAAGGGACCTACAATGAGCAGTTCTTC. It codes for CATTGQGTYNEQFF.

The V and J genes are TRBV19 and TRBJ2-7, with D possibly matching TRBD2 (5 bases). V was shortened by 4 bases and J by 0 bases, with 10 bases between the two germline ends. This CDR3 is built from 14 residues. CDR1 LNHDA and CDR2 SQIVND come from the germline V gene (reference sequence). The CDR3 DNA reads TGTGCCAGTAGTAAGGAAGGGAGCTCCTACGAGCAGTACTTC. Its protein is CASSKEGSSYEQYF.

V and J are TRBV11-2 and TRBJ2-7, with 10 bases fitting TRBD2. J was trimmed by 4 bases and V by 5 bases; bases with no gene match: 5. Germline lookup yields CDR1 SGHAT and CDR2 FQNNGV. The CDR3 covers 14 residues. The CDR3 DNA reads TGTGCCAGCAGCCTGTTACTAGCGGGGTACGAGCAGTACTTC. Translated: CASSLLLAGYEQYF. The complete variable domain, with remaining parts taken from reference TRBV11-2 and TRBJ2-7, reads EAGVAQSPRYKIIEKRQSVAFWCNPISGHATLYWYQQILGQGPKLLIQFQNNGVVDDSQLPKDRFSAERLKGVDSTLKIQPAKLEDSAVYLCASSLLLAGYEQYFGPGTRLTVT.

This clone came up once. The chain couples TRBV6-5 to TRBJ2-2, with 8 bases that match TRBD1. The CDR3 is 14 residues long. Per the germline V gene, CDR1 is MNHEY and CDR2 is SVGAGI. With 8 bases clipped from V and 8 bases from J, the junction kept 10 bases outside the gene matches. The CDR3 region is CASGRDRRAGELFF. The CDR3 coding sequence is TGTGCCAGCGGCCGGGACAGGAGAGCGGGGGAGCTGTTTTTT.

This clone was picked up one time. The chain recombines TRBV7-2 with TRBJ1-4; a weak D match, TRBD1 (5 bases). CDR3 length equals 15 residues. The V end was cut by 3 bases, the J end by 3 bases, with 11 bases between. Germline-derived CDR1 and CDR2 are SGHTA and FQGNSA. Here the CDR3 DNA reads TGTGCCAGCAGCTTGGGAGGGGTTCCTAATGAAAAACTGTTTTTT. Its protein is CASSLGGVPNEKLFF.

This clone appeared a single time. The chain has TRBV5-1 and TRBJ1-3; 7 bases match TRBD1. V shed 0 bases and J 4 bases; nucleotides not matched to a gene: 7. This CDR3 region has 16 residues. Per germline, CDR1 SGHRS and CDR2 YFSETQ. This CDR3 is CASSLEGAKTGNTIYF. The CDR3 bases are TGCGCCAGCAGCTTGGAGGGGGCGAAAACGGGAAACACCATATATTTT.

The genes are TRBV11-2 and TRBJ2-6, with D unresolved. The CDR3 runs to 16 residues. CDR1 and CDR2 from the germline V gene are SGHAT and FQNNGV. With 2 bases removed from V and 1 base from J, the gap between germline ends came to 9 bases. CDR3 DNA: TGTGCCAGCAGCTTACACCAAACGTCTGGGGCCAACGTCCTGACTTTC. Amino acid sequence: CASSLHQTSGANVLTF.

This sequence joins TRBV14 and TRBJ2-7; D gene unclear. Looked up from germline, CDR1 is SGHDN and CDR2 is FVKESK. The CDR3 has 14 amino acids. Trimming pared 4 bases from V and 4 bases from J, leaving 14 bases between. CDR3 bases: TGTGCCAGCAGCCTTTTAGGCCCTTCATACGAGCAGTACTTC. As protein: CASSLLGPSYEQYF.

CDR3 nucleotide sequence: TGTGCCAGCAGCCCCACGGGACGGAACTATGGCTACACCTTC. Its translation: CASSPTGRNYGYTF. The V gene is TRBV6-1, the J gene TRBJ1-2, with D possibly TRBD1 on 5 matching bases. Trimming took 6 bases from V and 2 from J, leaving 13 bases between them. Germline V lookup: CDR1 MNHNS, CDR2 SASEGT. The CDR3 covers 14 residues.

V is TRBV18 and J is TRBJ2-5; 7 nucleotides align to TRBD1. V was pared by 4 bases and J by 2 bases, with 10 bases of the junction left unmatched. CDR3 length: 16 residues. The germline gives CDR1 KGHSH, CDR2 LQKENI. The CDR3 loop is CASSLETGWAQETQYF. CDR3 coding DNA: TGTGCCAGCTCACTTGAGACAGGGTGGGCACAAGAGACCCAGTACTTC.

The V gene is TRBV5-1, the J gene TRBJ2-3, with 10 bases that match TRBD1. From germline, CDR1 is SGHRS and CDR2 YFSETQ. CDR3 size: 14 residues. The J segment lost 5 bases and the V segment lost 3 bases, leaving 3 bases of the junction unmatched. The CDR3 is CASSWDRGQDTQYF. The CDR3 coding sequence is TGCGCCAGCAGCTGGGACAGGGGACAAGATACGCAGTATTTT. Drawing the rest from reference TRBV5-1 and TRBJ2-3, the complete variable domain is KAGVTQTPRYLIKTRGQQVTLSCSPISGHRSVSWYQQTPGQGLQFLFEYFSETQRNKGNFPGRFSGRQFSNSRSEMNVSTLELGDSALYLCASSWDRGQDTQYFGPGTRLTVL.

This chain joins TRBV28 and TRBJ1-4; 7 positions agree with TRBD1. Unmatched junction bases numbered 2, after V lost 7 bases and J lost 3 bases. The CDR3 loop spans 13 amino acids. Germline lookup yields CDR1 MDHEN and CDR2 SYDVKM. The CDR3 loop reads CASKTGANEKLFF. CDR3 in DNA: TGTGCCAGCAAAACAGGGGCTAATGAAAAACTGTTTTTT.

The V gene is TRBV7-8, the J gene TRBJ2-3, with 8 bases fitting TRBD1. Looked up from germline, CDR1 is SGHVS and CDR2 is FQNEAQ. Losses at the gene ends were 5 bases for V and 5 bases for J; bases not matched to a gene: 6. The CDR3 has 14 amino acids. CDR3 DNA sequence: TGTGCCAGCAGCCGTGACAGGGGACGAGATACGCAGTATTTT. This sequence encodes CASSRDRGRDTQYF.

The DNA for the CDR3 is TGTGCCAGCAGCAGGTTGGGTGAGCAGTTCTTC. Encoded protein: CASSRLGEQFF. V and J are TRBV7-9 and TRBJ2-1; D is undetermined. CDR3 length equals 11 residues. V dropped 5 bases and J dropped 9 bases, with 8 bases sitting between them. Germline V gene data show CDR1 as SEHNR and CDR2 as FQNEAQ (reference sequence).

This clone was recorded a few times. The chain uses TRBV7-6 and TRBJ2-2, with TRBD1 identical over 8 bases. The CDR3 is 13 amino acids. V dropped 8 bases and J dropped 3; count of bases not matched to a gene: 2. Germline lookup yields CDR1 SGHVS and CDR2 FNYEAQ. The CDR3 is CASGQGHTGELFF. In DNA, the CDR3 is TGTGCCAGCGGACAGGGTCACACCGGGGAGCTGTTTTTT.

J is TRBJ2-1 and V is TRBV10-3; 9 bases are shared with TRBD2. The CDR3 is 13 residues long. Germline V gene data show CDR1 as ENHRY and CDR2 as SYGVKD. The junction had 6 bases not matched to a gene; V was cut back by 8 bases and J by 7 bases. CDR3 nucleotides: TGTGCCATCGAGGCGGGAGGGGGGAATGAGCAGTTCTTC. Amino acid sequence: CAIEAGGGNEQFF.

V usage is TRBV28 and J usage is TRBJ1-5; 8 nucleotides match TRBD1. The trim removed 2 bases at V and 1 base at J, leaving 7 bases unmatched. CDR1 and CDR2 (germline): MDHEN, SYDVKM. This CDR3 has 17 amino acids. CDR3 region: CASSLRTGRGSNQPQHF. The CDR3 DNA reads TGTGCCAGCAGTTTAAGGACAGGGAGAGGGAGCAATCAGCCCCAGCATTTT. Using reference TRBV28 and TRBJ1-5 for the parts outside the CDR3, the full variable domain is DVKVTQSSRYLVKRTGEKVFLECVQDMDHENMFWYRQDPGLGLRLIYFSYDVKMKEKGDIPEGYSVSREKKERFSLILESASTNQTSMYLCASSLRTGRGSNQPQHFGDGTRLSIL.

V usage is TRBV6-5 and J usage is TRBJ2-5; D is undetermined. The CDR3 sequence is 14 residues long. Germline values: CDR1 MNHEY, CDR2 SVGAGI. Trimming took off 10 bases at V and 3 bases at J, with 18 bases between the two ends. The CDR3 region has the DNA TGTGCCACTAGAGACAACGGAATCAAAGAGACCCAGTACTTC. This gives the protein CATRDNGIKETQYF.

This rearrangement joins TRBV14 to TRBJ2-7; D remains unclear. Germline V gene data show CDR1 as SGHDN and CDR2 as FVKESK. The CDR3 loop spans 13 amino acids. Trimming shortened V by 0 bases and J by 6 bases, and 9 bases separated the two germline ends. The DNA for the CDR3 is TGTGCCAGCAGCCAAGATCGGCGGACCGAGCAGTACTTC. Its translation is CASSQDRRTEQYF.

DNA of the CDR3: TGCAGCTCCGAGGACATTTTGGACTATGGCTACACCTTC. The encoded protein is CSSEDILDYGYTF. The chain joins TRBV29-1 to TRBJ1-2, with a possible D match to TRBD1 (5 bases). The length of the CDR3 is 13 residues. The V and J ends lost 8 bases and 3 bases respectively, with 16 bases between them. The germline V gene encodes CDR1 SQVTM and CDR2 ANQGSEA. The complete variable domain, with remaining parts taken from reference TRBV29-1 and TRBJ1-2, reads SAVISQKPSRDICQRGTSLTIQCQVDSQVTMMFWYRQQPGQSLTLIATANQGSEATYESGFVIDKFPISRPNLTFSTLTVSNMSPEDSSIYLCSSEDILDYGYTFGSGTRLTVV.

This clone was seen once. The gene calls are TRBV28 and TRBJ2-7; D is uncertain. V was trimmed by 11 bases and J by 11 bases, leaving 28 bases between them. Per the germline V gene, CDR1 is MDHEN and CDR2 is SYDVKM. The CDR3 runs 14 residues. The CDR3 here is CAPSSPTHRGSKYF. DNA for the CDR3: TGTGCCCCCAGCAGTCCCACCCACAGAGGTTCTAAGTACTTC. Combining the CDR3 with reference TRBV28 and TRBJ2-7 gives the whole variable domain DVKVTQSSRYLVKRTGEKVFLECVQDMDHENMFWYRQDPGLGLRLIYFSYDVKMKEKGDIPEGYSVSREKKERFSLILESASTNQTSMYLCAPSSPTHRGSKYFGPGTRLTVT.

This sequence joins TRBV20-1 and TRBJ1-3, with D hard to call. Germline V gene data show CDR1 as DFQATT and CDR2 as SNEGSKA (reference sequence). Trimming left V 3 bases short and J 5 bases short, with 2 bases between. CDR3 length: 10 residues. In DNA form, the CDR3 reads TGCAGTGCTAGCCGAAACACCATATATTTT. Residues: CSASRNTIYF.